Sequencing of this T cell receptor (beta chain) was carried out in a study of blood T cell repertoires in COVID-19. Study at large: T cells, B-cell-depleted T cells, or PBMCs provided the cDNA or gDNA that served as material.

Here immunoSEQ multiplex PCR was the method, and the copy in TCRdb shows in-frame clones only, minus some. The repertoire holds roughly 280,000 clones, with 83% as singletons. There are 14 residues in the CDR3. The V gene lost 10 bases and the J gene lost 0 bases, with 15 bases spanning the gap. From germline, CDR1 is ENHRY and CDR2 SYGVKD. The receptor's source is a man between 60 and 75 years old who had recovered from COVID-19. Sequenced material: peripheral blood. This sequence joins TRBV10-3 and TRBJ1-2; tentative D call: TRBD1 (6 bases). The CDR3 region has the DNA TGTGCCAACAGGGACACCTCGTCTAACTATGGCTACACCTTC. Translating it yields CANRDTSSNYGYTF.